What follows describes a single T cell receptor beta chain. Its antigen is still unknown. Base qualities are not at hand, and no much larger clone is one base apart. This entry comes from a study of blood T cell repertoires in COVID-19 (dated by TCRdb to about 2020). Study-level background: Samples from collaborators originated in the United States, Italy and Spain and spanned both the acute and convalescent phases of COVID-19. The material from the prospective study consisted of cDNA or gDNA derived from T cells, B-cell-depleted T cells, or PBMCs. The dataset comprised deeply sampled blood TCRbeta repertoires from subjects exposed to, actively infected with, or recovered from COVID-19. The repertoires were made available in a free public database intended to serve as a resource for research on the immune response to SARS-CoV-2. Samples came from the ongoing ImmuneRACE study (first 160 participants) plus 1,254 subjects from 6 global collaborators. A de-identified subject ID, COVID-19 status, age in years and sex were almost always included in the sample metadata. Where available, HLA class I and class II types were obtained from metadata supplied by the sample provider rather than from assay-based typing. The paper as a whole reports these results and caveats: How much clinical and demographic metadata was included differed by source and by participant, and the metadata was provided uncurated.

A second Seattle source provided samples from volunteer blood donors who had recovered from COVID-19. Collaborating institutions collected whole blood in K2EDTA tubes following their own protocols. For TCRbeta analysis, collaborators shipped samples as frozen whole blood, isolated PBMCs, or DNA extracted from either of those sample types. V is shortened by 0 bases, J by 1 base, and the region joining them spans 9 bases. The CDR3 runs 15 residues from the cysteine to the phenylalanine. The read is trimmed to its CDR3 DNA, 45 bases read in frame from base 1. According to the germline V gene (reference sequence), CDR1 reads LNHNV and CDR2 reads YYDKDF. TCRbeta CDR3 regions were amplified from genomic DNA using the immunoSEQ Assay, a bias-controlled multiplex PCR. The source study handled its data this way. The number of nucleated cells in each sample was estimated by amplification of reference gene primers within the assay. To quantify the absolute abundance of each unique TCRbeta CDR3 rearrangement, sequence reads were collapsed and filtered. For each sample, productive Simpson clonality was calculated as the square root of Simpson's diversity index across productive rearrangements. TCRdb carries this immuneACCESS record with in-frame sequences only. Its versions omit some clonotypes, under half of them owing to an unresolved V gene in the studies checked, with the rest unexplained. V, J and clone size were drawn from that table, and D and trimming were deduced from the DNA. For this sample the table gives about 130,000 clones, of which more than 70% were detected only once. The ten largest clonotypes hold under 15% of the sample.

This receptor was obtained from a woman aged 30 to 39 who had recovered from COVID-19. Recombination joined TRBV15 with TRBJ1-1, with the identity of the D gene unclear. The material sequenced was peripheral blood. The sequenced DNA: TGTGCCACCAGCAGAGATCCACTCCGGAACACTGAAGCTTTCTTT. Translated, this gives CATSRDPLRNTEAFF.